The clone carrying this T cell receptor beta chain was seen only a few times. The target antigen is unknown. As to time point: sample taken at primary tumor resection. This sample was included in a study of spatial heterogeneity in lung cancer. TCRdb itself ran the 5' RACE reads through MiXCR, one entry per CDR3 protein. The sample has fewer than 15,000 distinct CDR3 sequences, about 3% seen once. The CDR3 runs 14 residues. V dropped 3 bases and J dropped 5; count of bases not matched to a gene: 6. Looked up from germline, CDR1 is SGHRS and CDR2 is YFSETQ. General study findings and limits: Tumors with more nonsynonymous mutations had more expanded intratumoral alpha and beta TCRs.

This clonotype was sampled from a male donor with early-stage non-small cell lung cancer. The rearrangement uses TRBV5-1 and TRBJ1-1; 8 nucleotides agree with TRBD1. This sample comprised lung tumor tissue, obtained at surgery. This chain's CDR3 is CASSYDRGGTEAFF. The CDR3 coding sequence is TGCGCCAGCAGCTATGACAGGGGAGGAACTGAAGCTTTCTTT.